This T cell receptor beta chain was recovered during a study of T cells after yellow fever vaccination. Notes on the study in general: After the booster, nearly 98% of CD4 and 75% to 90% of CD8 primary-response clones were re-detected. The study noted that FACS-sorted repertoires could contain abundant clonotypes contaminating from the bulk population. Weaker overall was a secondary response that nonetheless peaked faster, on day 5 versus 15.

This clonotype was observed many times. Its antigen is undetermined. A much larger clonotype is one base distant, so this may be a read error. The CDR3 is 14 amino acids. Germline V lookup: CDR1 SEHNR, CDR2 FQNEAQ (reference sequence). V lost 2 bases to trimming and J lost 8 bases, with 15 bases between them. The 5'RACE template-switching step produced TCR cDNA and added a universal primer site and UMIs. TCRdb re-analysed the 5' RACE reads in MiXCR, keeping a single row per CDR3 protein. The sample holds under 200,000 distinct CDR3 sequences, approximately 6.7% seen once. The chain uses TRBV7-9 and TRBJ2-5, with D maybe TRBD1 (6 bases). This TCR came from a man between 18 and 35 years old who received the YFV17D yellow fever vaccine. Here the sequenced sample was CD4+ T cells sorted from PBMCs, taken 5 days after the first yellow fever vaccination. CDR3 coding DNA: TGTGCCAGCAGCTTACTTGGCAGGGGAGACACCCAGTACTTC. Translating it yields CASSLLGRGDTQYF. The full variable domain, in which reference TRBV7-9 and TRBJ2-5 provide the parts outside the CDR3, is DTGVSQNPRHKITKRGQNVTFRCDPISEHNRLYWYRQTLGQGPEFLTYFQNEAQLEKSRLLSDRFSAERPKGSFSTLEIQRTEQGDSAMYLCASSLLGRGDTQYFGPGTRLLVL.